This T cell receptor (beta chain) was recorded in a study of blood T cell repertoires in COVID-19. In the study overall: COVID-19 samples, acute and convalescent, were from the United States, Italy and Spain.

Assignments of participants to cohorts depended upon their own reported clinical history. Two consecutive negative NP/OP PCR tests, clearance, or resolved symptoms defined Cohort 3 recovery. Authors' methods: The assay estimated nucleated cells by amplifying reference gene primers. Method: immunoSEQ multiplex PCR; TCRdb's copy keeps in-frame clones and lacks some. V and J calls and clone size are those listed in that table; D and trimming were worked out from the DNA. The sample carries under 300,000 clones, about nine tenths recorded once. The length of the CDR3 is 14 residues. The germline V and J ends were trimmed by 3 bases and 3 bases, with 9 bases remaining between them. Per the germline V gene, CDR1 is PRHDT and CDR2 is FYEKMQ (reference sequence).

This sequence originates from a woman in her thirties or forties who had recovered from COVID-19. The V gene is TRBV13, the J gene TRBJ1-5; D might be TRBD1 (5 bases). The sample consisted of PBMCs or T cells enriched from blood (not recorded which). DNA for the CDR3: TGTGCCAGCAGCTTCAGGGTCCTCAATCAGCCCCAGCATTTT. Its translation: CASSFRVLNQPQHF.